This is a list of T cell receptor beta chains from one sample in a study of blood T cells in healthy people across ages. A single record per CDR3 protein comes from TCRdb applying MiXCR to the 5' RACE reads. The data contain some 1,800,000 distinct CDR3 sequences, about two fifths of them singletons. The specimen was blood. All receptors come from a human donor in good health. The CDR3 runs from the conserved cysteine through the conserved F or W. The D gene is left open where the match is weak. Clone size is stated in some rows and not others, as once, few, many or a class when expanded.

v_gene	j_gene	abundance	d_gene	CDR3nt	CDR3aa
TRBV10-3	TRBJ2-7	.	.	TGTGCCATCAGTGATCCTCGCCAGAGGGGGGACGAGCAGTACTTC	CAISDPRQRGDEQYF
TRBV6-2/TRBV6-3	TRBJ2-7	.	TRBD2	TGTGCCAGCAGTTACGACAGCGGGGGACTACCAACATACTACGAGCAGTACTTC	CASSYDSGGLPTYYEQYF
TRBV5-1	TRBJ1-6	few	.	TGCGCCAGCAGCGTATCAGAGAATTCACCCCTCCACTTT	CASSVSENSPLHF
TRBV30	TRBJ2-5	.	.	TGTGCCTGGAGTGTGACTTCAGAGACCCAGTACTTC	CAWSVTSETQYF
TRBV12-3/TRBV12-4	TRBJ2-1	.	TRBD2	TGTGCCAGCAGTTTAGGGGGGACTAGCGGGTTCTATGAGCAGTTCTTC	CASSLGGTSGFYEQFF
TRBV29-1	TRBJ2-7	.	TRBD1	TGCAGCGTCAGGGGACAGGGGGCTGGGGAGCAGTACTTC	CSVRGQGAGEQYF
TRBV7-8	TRBJ1-5	.	.	TGTGCCAGCAGCCCAGTGGGAGGGGGTATTTCACAGCCCCAGCATTTT	CASSPVGGGISQPQHF
TRBV6-2/TRBV6-3	TRBJ1-1	.	.	TGTGCCAGCAGTTACCTGGCCCGGGTTGAAGCTTTCTTT	CASSYLARVEAFF
TRBV13	TRBJ2-7	few	TRBD1	TGTGCCAGCAGCTTAGCGACAGGGCCTCGCGAGCAGTACTTC	CASSLATGPREQYF
TRBV3-1	TRBJ2-1	.	.	TGTGCCAGCAGCCAATTTTTGGAGGGGGCGGGCAATGGGCAGTTCTTC	CASSQFLEGAGNGQFF
TRBV4-1	TRBJ2-7	.	TRBD2	TGCGCCAGCAGCCCCTTAGCGGGGAGTCCCTACGAGCAGTACTTC	CASSPLAGSPYEQYF
TRBV4-1	TRBJ1-5	few	.	TGCGCCAGCAGCCCAGCGGGACACGACAATCAGCCCCAGCATTTT	CASSPAGHDNQPQHF
TRBV7-2	TRBJ2-7	.	.	TGTGCCAGCAGCTTAGTGGCATCCGTGGTGGCTGGCTACGAGCAGTACTTC	CASSLVASVVAGYEQYF
TRBV5-1	TRBJ2-3	.	TRBD1	TGCGCCAGCAGCCCGGTCAGGGGGCGCGGCACAGATACGCAGTATTTT	CASSPVRGRGTDTQYF
TRBV12-3/TRBV12-4	TRBJ2-5	.	.	TGTGCCAGCAGGATTGGGCGAACGGAGACCCAGTACTTC	CASRIGRTETQYF
TRBV29-1	TRBJ2-5	few	.	TGCAGCGTTGAATTGGGAGGCCAAGAGACCCAGTACTTC	CSVELGGQETQYF
TRBV29-1	TRBJ1-1	few	.	TGCAGCTTAGCGAAGTTGTTCGTGGAAACTGAAGCTTTCTTT	CSLAKLFVETEAFF
TRBV20-1	TRBJ2-5	.	TRBD2	TGCTGTGGGTTTCGGCGGGGGGGGGAGACCCAGTACTTC	CCGFRRGGETQYF
TRBV6-6	TRBJ2-3	few	TRBD2	TGTGCCAGCAGCCCGTCGCGGGGGGCCCCCACAGATACGCAGTATTTT	CASSPSRGAPTDTQYF
TRBV7-9	TRBJ2-7	.	.	TGTGCCAGCAGCTTATGGAGGGACGAGCAGTACTTC	CASSLWRDEQYF
TRBV4-3	TRBJ1-5	.	.	TGCGCCAGCAGCCAAGCATTGGGAAATCAGCCCCAGCATTTT	CASSQALGNQPQHF
TRBV3-1	TRBJ2-1	few	.	TGTGCCAGCAGCCAAAATAGGGGGGCTGAGCAGTTCTTC	CASSQNRGAEQFF
TRBV2	TRBJ2-7	.	.	TGTGCCAGCAGATCCATCAGGGGGGGGGAGCAGTACTTC	CASRSIRGGEQYF
TRBV29-1	TRBJ1-1	.	.	TGCAGCGTTGAAATTTCAGTGAACACTGAAGCTTTCTTT	CSVEISVNTEAFF
TRBV29-1	TRBJ1-1	.	.	TGCAGCGTTGCGTTGGGGGGCTGGGCTGAAGCTTTCTTT	CSVALGGWAEAFF
TRBV12-3/TRBV12-4	TRBJ2-5	.	.	TGTGCCAGCAGTTCGGCACTGAAGGGGCTGTACTTC	CASSSALKGLYF
TRBV20-1	TRBJ1-4	.	TRBD1	TGCAGTGCTAGAGATCGGACAGGGCTAAATGAAAAACTGTTTTTT	CSARDRTGLNEKLFF
TRBV21-1	TRBJ1-5	.	.	TGTGCCAGCAGCCACGGGGGGTATAGCAATCAGCCCCAGCATTTT	CASSHGGYSNQPQHF
TRBV29-1	TRBJ2-3	.	TRBD2	TGCAGCGCCTGCGCACTAGCGGTGCGCACAGATACGCAGTATTTT	CSACALAVRTDTQYF
TRBV29-1	TRBJ2-3	.	TRBD1	TGCAGCGTTAAGACAGGGGTTACAGATACGCAGTATTTT	CSVKTGVTDTQYF
TRBV20-1	TRBJ2-5	many	TRBD1	TGCAGTGCAGAGCAGGGGGTTATTGGAGAGACCCAGTACTTC	CSAEQGVIGETQYF
TRBV5-1	TRBJ2-5	.	.	TGCGCCAGCAGGCGGGACTCAGAGACCCAGTACTTC	CASRRDSETQYF
TRBV20-1	TRBJ1-6	few	.	TGCAGTGCTAGATTCAGGGTAGAGTCACCCCTCCACTTT	CSARFRVESPLHF
TRBV5-1	TRBJ2-3	.	.	TGCGCCAGCAGCTTCTCTTACGGGGGCACAGATACGCAGTATTTT	CASSFSYGGTDTQYF
TRBV4-1	TRBJ2-1	few	TRBD2	TGCGCCAGCAGCCAAGTCGGGACTACATCCTTCAATGAGCAGTTCTTC	CASSQVGTTSFNEQFF
TRBV18	TRBJ2-4	.	.	TGTGCCAGCTCACCCGCACAGGACGGCCGGGCCAAAAACATTCAGTACTTC	CASSPAQDGRAKNIQYF
TRBV20-1	TRBJ2-7	few	.	TGCAGTGCTAGAACCTCCGAGGGGCCGGATAGTGACTACGAGCAGTACTTC	CSARTSEGPDSDYEQYF
TRBV9	TRBJ2-5	.	TRBD2	TGTGCCAGCAGCGTACGGGCGGGGGTGGATAGTACCCAGTACTTC	CASSVRAGVDSTQYF
TRBV6-1	TRBJ2-5	.	TRBD1	TGTGCCAGCAGTGAATTGACAGGGAGAGAGACCCAGTACTTC	CASSELTGRETQYF
TRBV6-5	TRBJ2-3	.	.	TGTACCAGCAGTTCAGGACATTCTAGCACAGATACGCAGTATTTT	CTSSSGHSSTDTQYF
TRBV12-3/TRBV12-4	TRBJ1-2	.	.	TGTGCCAGCAGTTTATCCCGAGGTCCTGGCTACACCTTC	CASSLSRGPGYTF
TRBV6-2/TRBV6-3	TRBJ2-5	.	.	TGTGCCAGCAGTCCCGGGACGGTGGGGGGGACCCAGTACTTC	CASSPGTVGGTQYF
TRBV27	TRBJ2-3	few	TRBD2	TGTGCCAGCAGTTTGACTAGCCCAACAGATACGCAGTATTTT	CASSLTSPTDTQYF